A selection of T cell receptor beta chains follows, all from one sample in a study of cytomegalovirus exposure and HLA in healthy donors. Only in-frame clones appear in the TCRdb table, and some are missing; sequencing was by immunoSEQ multiplex PCR. This repertoire shows some 54,000 clones, 80% found once; its top ten account for 5.5% to 7%. The source material was PBMCs. The receptors derive from a male donor in good health and CMV-seronegative. The CDR3 runs from the conserved cysteine through the conserved F or W. D genes are given only for firm matches. The size of a clone is reported for some rows only, either as once, few or many, or as a class for expanded clones.

D	V	J	size	CDR3	DNA
TRBD2	TRBV29-1	TRBJ2-3	.	CSAVAGSSTDTQYF	TGCAGCGCCGTAGCGGGGTCTAGCACAGATACGCAGTATTTT
.	TRBV30	TRBJ1-4	.	CALGAGAVGEKLFF	TGTGCCTTAGGGGCAGGGGCGGTTGGTGAAAAACTGTTTTTT
.	TRBV7-2	TRBJ1-3	.	CASSLAVLGGSSGNTIYF	TGTGCCAGCAGCTTAGCAGTCCTGGGGGGGAGCTCTGGAAACACCATATATTTT
TRBD2	TRBV5-1	TRBJ2-2	.	CASSLRLAGGTGELFF	TGCGCCAGCAGCTTGCGACTAGCGGGGGGCACCGGGGAGCTGTTTTTT
TRBD1	TRBV14	TRBJ1-1	.	CASSQTRTGDTEAFF	TGTGCCAGCAGCCAGACGAGGACAGGGGACACTGAAGCTTTCTTT
TRBD1	TRBV7-2	TRBJ2-7	few	CASSLGTGGREQYF	TGTGCCAGCAGCCTCGGCACAGGGGGACGGGAGCAGTACTTC
.	TRBV15	TRBJ2-3	.	CATSRDGSGAEGTDTQYF	TGTGCCACCAGCAGAGATGGTTCAGGGGCGGAGGGCACAGATACGCAGTATTTT
TRBD2	TRBV5-8	TRBJ2-3	.	CASSLARTSGTDTQYF	TGTGCCAGCAGCTTGGCAAGGACTAGCGGGACAGATACGCAGTATTTT
TRBD1	TRBV6-6	TRBJ1-2	.	CASSYGQGRDYGYTF	TGTGCCAGCAGTTATGGACAGGGAAGAGACTATGGCTACACCTTC
.	TRBV18	TRBJ1-6	.	CASSPAGAGADSPLHF	TGTGCCAGCTCACCAGCGGGGGCAGGGGCTGATTCACCCCTCCACTTT
.	TRBV7-8	TRBJ1-1	few	CASSSPKGAEAFF	TGTGCCAGCAGCTCCCCGAAAGGAGCTGAAGCTTTCTTT
TRBD1	TRBV4-3	TRBJ2-7	few	CASSQVPDRNTYEQYF	TGCGCCAGCAGCCAAGTTCCGGACAGGAATACCTACGAGCAGTACTTC
TRBD1	TRBV6-4	TRBJ2-2	.	CASSVETGVNTGELFF	TGTGCCAGCAGTGTCGAAACAGGGGTTAACACCGGGGAGCTGTTTTTT
.	TRBV13	TRBJ2-5	.	CASSSAGSLGTQYF	TGTGCCAGCAGCTCCGCGGGTAGCCTGGGGACCCAGTACTTC
.	TRBV11-2	TRBJ1-1	once	CASSWGKGVNTEAFF	TGTGCCAGCAGCTGGGGAAAAGGGGTTAACACTGAAGCTTTCTTT
.	TRBV7-8	TRBJ2-7	few	CASRRPASYEQYF	TGTGCCAGCCGCAGGCCCGCCTCCTACGAGCAGTACTTC
.	TRBV21-1	TRBJ1-1	.	CASSPGGNRGSKNTEAFF	TGTGCCAGCAGCCCCGGGGGAAACAGGGGATCGAAGAACACTGAAGCTTTCTTT
TRBD1	TRBV11-2	TRBJ2-3	.	CASSLQGVSADTQYF	TGTGCCAGCAGCTTACAGGGGGTAAGCGCAGATACGCAGTATTTT
.	TRBV4-3	TRBJ1-4	.	CASSLSYREGNEKLFF	TGCGCCAGCAGCCTCTCATACAGGGAAGGTAATGAAAAACTGTTTTTT
TRBD2	TRBV4-2	TRBJ2-3	.	CASSQDRGGGPTDTQYF	TGTGCCAGCAGCCAAGATCGGGGCGGGGGGCCCACAGATACGCAGTATTTT